These 7 T cell receptor beta chains originate from one sample sequenced in a study of cytomegalovirus exposure and HLA in healthy donors. It was with 60 Vbeta and 13 Jbeta primers that the PCR ran. Some clones are missing from TCRdb's copy, which holds only in-frame ones; the method was immunoSEQ multiplex PCR. The data hold about 270,000 clones, with around two thirds observed a single time. Sample: PBMCs. The receptors come from a female donor in good health and CMV-seronegative.

This clone was seen only once. The chain joins TRBV5-1 to TRBJ2-1; D perhaps matches TRBD1 (6 bases). Germline assignment: CDR1 SGHRS and CDR2 YFSETQ. CDR3 length: 13 residues. The ends were cut back, 4 bases at V and 10 bases at J, with 15 bases in the middle. CDR3 nucleotides: TGCGCCAGCAGCCCCGACAGGCTCGGGGAGCAGTTCTTC. Translating it yields CASSPDRLGEQFF. Based on the CDR3 plus reference TRBV5-1 and TRBJ2-1, the full variable domain is KAGVTQTPRYLIKTRGQQVTLSCSPISGHRSVSWYQQTPGQGLQFLFEYFSETQRNKGNFPGRFSGRQFSNSRSEMNVSTLELGDSALYLCASSPDRLGEQFFGPGTRLTVL.

The chain has TRBV5-4 and TRBJ2-7, with 9 bases that match TRBD2. There are 13 residues in the CDR3. With V trimmed by 9 bases and J by 0 bases, 4 bases remained unmatched. Germline V CDR1 and CDR2: SGHNT, YYREEE (reference sequence). The CDR3 loop is CATRLADSYEQYF. The DNA of the CDR3 is TGTGCCACTAGACTAGCGGACTCCTACGAGCAGTACTTC.

The V gene is TRBV5-4, the J gene TRBJ2-1; D not resolved. The CDR3 is 11 amino acids. In germline, CDR1 is SGHNT, CDR2 YYREEE (reference sequence). V lost 1 base to trimming and J lost 7 bases, with 3 bases between them. The chain's CDR3 is CASSLRNEQFF. CDR3 sequence (DNA): TGTGCCAGCAGCTTGCGGAATGAGCAGTTCTTC.

The chain joins TRBV4-1 to TRBJ1-3; perhaps TRBD1 as D (6 bases). V was trimmed by 8 bases and J by 1 base, leaving 12 bases between them. Germline CDR1 MGHRA, CDR2 YSYEKL. The CDR3 has 14 residues. The CDR3 loop reads CASRQGSSGNTIYF. The CDR3 nucleotides are TGCGCCAGCCGGCAGGGGTCGTCTGGAAACACCATATATTTT.

V usage is TRBV21-1 and J usage is TRBJ2-7; TRBD2, the table's D call, lacks a check against the DNA. TRBV21-1 is noted as a pseudogene. This CDR3 is 17 amino acids long. CDR3 coding DNA: TGTGCCAGCAGACGAAGGGGGGGGCGGGAGGCCCGTTACGAGCAGTACTTC. Translation gives CASRRRGGREARYEQYF.

The table lists this clone with a few counts. This chain joins TRBV27 and TRBJ2-7; TRBD1 aligns across 10 bases. The CDR3 consists of 14 residues. Germline CDR1 is MNHEY and CDR2 is SMNVEV (reference sequence). J was trimmed by 7 bases and V by 2 bases; bases with no gene match: 5. The CDR3 DNA reads as TGTGCCAGCAGTTTAGGGACAGGGGCTGGGGAGCAGTACTTC. The encoded protein is CASSLGTGAGEQYF.

The genes are TRBV19 and TRBJ1-2, with 7 positions matching TRBD1. Germline V CDR1 and CDR2: LNHDA, SQIVND (reference sequence). The V gene end was trimmed by 3 bases and the J gene end by 2 bases; junction bases not matched to a gene: 12. The CDR3 covers 17 residues. CDR3 nucleotide sequence: TGTGCCAGTAGTATTTTGGACAGGACCAGCCAAAACTATGGCTACACCTTC. It is translated as CASSILDRTSQNYGYTF.